The 19 T cell receptor beta chains below all came from one sample that was sequenced in a study of technical replicates of blood from a handful of donors. Assay used: immunoSEQ multiplex PCR; TCRdb lists only in-frame clones, some missing. The sample carries some 91,000 clones, approximately 96% recorded once. The specimen was T cells isolated from PBMCs. The source is a human donor in good health.

The J gene is TRBJ2-1, the V gene TRBV5-1, with 10 bases aligning to TRBD2. The CDR3 totals 14 residues. CDR1 and CDR2 from the germline V gene are SGHRS and YFSETQ. Losses at the gene ends were 8 bases for V and 5 bases for J; bases not matched to a gene: 7. The CDR3 DNA reads as TGCGCCAGTACCCGGACTAGCGGAAACAATGAGCAGTTCTTC. This encodes CASTRTSGNNEQFF.

This chain joins TRBV19 and TRBJ1-3, with D possibly matching TRBD1 (6 bases). The CDR3 is made up of 15 amino acids. Looked up from germline, CDR1 is LNHDA and CDR2 is SQIVND (reference sequence). V lost 7 bases to trimming and J lost 0 bases, with 13 bases between them. The CDR3 sequence: CASTGQPSSGNTIYF. CDR3 bases: TGTGCCAGTACCGGACAGCCGAGCTCTGGAAACACCATATATTTT.

The CDR3 coding sequence is TGTGCCAGCAGCCCGCGGACAGAACCTCGAAACACCATATATTTT. Amino acids: CASSPRTEPRNTIYF. The rearrangement uses TRBV7-9 and TRBJ1-3, with D maybe TRBD1 (6 bases). V lost 5 bases, J lost 5 bases, and 16 bases lay in between. This CDR3 is built from 15 residues. Per the germline V gene, CDR1 is SEHNR and CDR2 is FQNEAQ (reference sequence).

The rearrangement links TRBV2 to TRBJ1-2; D is ambiguous. Germline V CDR1 and CDR2: SNHLY, FYNNEI. The CDR3 sequence is 14 residues long. V lost 6 bases and J lost 0, with 11 bases in between. CDR3 sequence (DNA): TGTGCCAGCAGAAACAGATTCTCTAACTATGGCTACACCTTC. Translating gives CASRNRFSNYGYTF.

This chain connects TRBV28 to TRBJ2-3; D is unclear. The CDR3 totals 16 residues. Germline CDR1 is MDHEN and CDR2 is SYDVKM. V lost 4 bases to trimming and J lost 2 bases, with 16 bases between them. This chain's CDR3 is CASSSKAFVLTDTQYF. CDR3 nucleotide sequence: TGTGCCAGCAGTTCCAAAGCGTTTGTACTCACAGATACGCAGTATTTT.

This chain connects TRBV5-6 to TRBJ2-2, with 12 bases matching TRBD1. The CDR3 runs 17 residues. Germline trimming cut 4 bases from V and 10 bases from J; bases unmatched to any gene: 14. CDR1 is SGHDT, CDR2 YYEEEE, per germline. The CDR3 nucleotides read TGTGCCAGCAGCCGACCGGGGCGGGACAGGGGGCGTGAGGAGCTGTTTTTT. Its translation: CASSRPGRDRGREELFF. The entire variable domain, with the rest obtained from reference TRBV5-6 and TRBJ2-2, is as follows: DAGVTQSPTHLIKTRGQQVTLRCSPKSGHDTVSWYQQALGQGPQFIFQYYEEEERQRGNFPDRFSGHQFPNYSSELNVNALLLGDSALYLCASSRPGRDRGREELFFGEGSRLTVL.

The chain couples TRBV11-2 to TRBJ2-7, with D hard to call. CDR1 is SGHAT, CDR2 FQNNGV, per germline. The CDR3 spans 15 residues. The ends were cut back, 1 base at V and 2 bases at J, with 12 bases in the middle. The CDR3 DNA sequence: TGTGCCAGCAGCTTAGGGCCCACGCGGACCTACGAGCAGTACTTC. Translation gives CASSLGPTRTYEQYF.

The V call is TRBV19, the J call TRBJ2-2; possible D gene TRBD1, 5 bases. Per the germline V gene, CDR1 is LNHDA and CDR2 is SQIVND (reference sequence). The CDR3 extends over 15 amino acids. V lost 7 bases and J lost 3, with 15 bases in between. The CDR3 spells CASTVRGQDTGELFF. For the CDR3, the DNA is TGTGCCAGTACCGTAAGGGGCCAGGACACCGGGGAGCTGTTTTTT.

V and J are TRBV9 and TRBJ1-2, with 7 bases aligning to TRBD1. Germline trimming cut 4 bases from V and 1 base from J; bases unmatched to any gene: 7. This CDR3 has 15 amino acids. Germline V gene data show CDR1 as SGDLS and CDR2 as YYNGEE. In DNA form, the CDR3 reads TGTGCCAGCAGCCCGCGAACAGGGGTTAACTATGGCTACACCTTC. Protein product: CASSPRTGVNYGYTF.

The chain links TRBV7-9 to TRBJ2-7; D not certain. The germline V gene encodes CDR1 SEHNR and CDR2 FQNEAQ (reference sequence). V was cut by 10 bases and J by 1 base, with 11 bases left in between. This CDR3 region has 12 residues. The CDR3 nucleotides read TGTGCCATCACCAGAAATTCCTACGAGCAGTACTTC. Protein sequence: CAITRNSYEQYF.

This clone appeared once. The V gene is TRBV5-1, the J gene TRBJ1-1; D perhaps matches TRBD1 (6 bases). The CDR3 is 13 amino acids. The V gene's germline CDR1 is SGHRS and CDR2 YFSETQ. V lost 0 bases to trimming and J lost 7 bases, with 10 bases between them. CDR3 region: CASSLELDSEAFF. DNA of the CDR3: TGCGCCAGCAGCTTGGAGTTGGACAGTGAAGCTTTCTTT.

The rearrangement uses TRBV29-1 and TRBJ1-3, with D unresolved. Between the trimmed V and J ends, which lost 6 bases and 4 bases, there was a span of 10 bases. The CDR3 extends over 12 amino acids. CDR1 SQVTM and CDR2 ANQGSEA come from the germline V gene. The CDR3 coding sequence is TGCAGCGTCCGGTCCCTCGGAAACACCATATATTTT. It is translated as CSVRSLGNTIYF.

The chain combines TRBV7-8 with TRBJ1-3; no firm D call. This CDR3 has 15 amino acids. The germline V gene has CDR1 SGHVS and CDR2 FQNEAQ. Trimming took 5 bases from V and 0 from J, leaving 11 bases between them. The chain's CDR3 is CASSAGWPSGNTIYF. CDR3 in DNA: TGTGCCAGCAGCGCGGGTTGGCCCTCTGGAAACACCATATATTTT.

The V call is TRBV7-8, the J call TRBJ2-2; D is possibly TRBD2 (6 bases). Germline CDR1 and CDR2: SGHVS and FQNEAQ. V was cut by 4 bases and J by 0 bases, with 15 bases left in between. The CDR3 sequence is 17 residues long. Here the CDR3 reads CASSSPSEGPNTGELFF. CDR3 bases: TGTGCCAGCAGCTCCCCTTCGGAGGGACCGAACACCGGGGAGCTGTTTTTT. The whole variable domain, remainder taken from reference TRBV7-8 and TRBJ2-2, is GAGVSQSPRYKVAKRGQDVALRCDPISGHVSLFWYQQALGQGPEFLTYFQNEAQLDKSGLPSDRFFAERPEGSVSTLKIQRTQQEDSAVYLCASSSPSEGPNTGELFFGEGSRLTVL.

The gene calls are TRBV4-1 and TRBJ1-2; possibly TRBD1 for D (5 bases). Germline V CDR1 and CDR2: MGHRA, YSYEKL. The CDR3 covers 15 residues. V was clipped by 3 bases and J by 4 bases, with 15 bases between them. The CDR3 spells CASSHYTGDGYGYTF. For the CDR3, the DNA is TGCGCCAGCAGCCACTATACAGGTGATGGCTATGGCTACACCTTC.

The CDR3 protein is CASSLASYTASPTGELFF. The CDR3 nucleotides read TGTGCCAGCAGCTTAGCTTCTTATACGGCTAGCCCCACCGGGGAGCTGTTTTTT. The chain couples TRBV7-6 to TRBJ2-2, with TRBD2 as a possible D gene (5 bases). V was clipped by 0 bases and J by 4 bases, with 18 bases between them. Germline V gives CDR1 SGHVS, CDR2 FNYEAQ. CDR3 length: 18 residues.

The CDR3 reads CASSLEGGGGNTIYF. CDR3 nucleotides: TGCGCCAGCAGCTTGGAGGGTGGAGGAGGAAACACCATATATTTT. The gene calls are TRBV5-1 and TRBJ1-3; D unresolved. CDR3 size: 15 residues. From germline, CDR1 is SGHRS and CDR2 YFSETQ. V lost 0 bases to trimming and J lost 4 bases, with 11 bases between them.

The V gene is TRBV5-6, the J gene TRBJ1-4; no clear D. Trimming removed 2 bases at V and 0 bases at J, with 5 bases between. The germline V gene has CDR1 SGHDT and CDR2 YYEEEE. The CDR3 extends over 14 amino acids. The chain's CDR3 is CASSFVTTNEKLFF. CDR3 sequence (DNA): TGTGCCAGCAGCTTTGTAACAACTAATGAAAAACTGTTTTTT.

V gene TRBV5-1 combines with J gene TRBJ1-2; D call uncertain. This CDR3 contains 12 residues. V dropped 2 bases and J dropped 8 bases, with 10 bases sitting between them. CDR1 and CDR2 from the germline V gene are SGHRS and YFSETQ. The CDR3 nucleotides are TGCGCCAGCAGCTTAGACTCTAGGGGCTACACCTTC. The encoded protein is CASSLDSRGYTF.